A selection of T cell receptor beta chains follows, all from one sample in a study of blood T cell repertoires in COVID-19. Sequencing used immunoSEQ multiplex PCR; TCRdb keeps in-frame clones, though not all of them. The sample shows roughly 200,000 clones, approximately 81% of them seen only once. The source material was peripheral blood. Receptor source: a woman of 80 years or more with acute or convalescent COVID-19. CDR3s include the opening cysteine and the closing phenylalanine or tryptophan. Rows may omit the clone size; those that give it use once, few, many or a size class.

clone_size: NA
j_call: TRBJ2-7
v_call: TRBV12-3/TRBV12-4
cdr3_aa: CASSLGQSYEQYF

clone_size: NA
j_call: TRBJ2-3
v_call: TRBV7-2
cdr3_aa: CASSLARTSGSIGDTQYF

clone_size: NA
j_call: TRBJ2-4
v_call: TRBV19
cdr3_aa: CASSAATSGRPVAKNIQYF

clone_size: NA
j_call: TRBJ1-1
v_call: TRBV4-1
cdr3_aa: CASSQGRGNPMMNTEAFF

clone_size: NA
j_call: TRBJ2-7
v_call: TRBV4-1
cdr3_aa: CASSQGAFNPYEQYF

clone_size: NA
j_call: TRBJ2-3
v_call: TRBV7-8
cdr3_aa: CASSLEEGSWDTQYF

clone_size: NA
j_call: TRBJ2-2
v_call: TRBV6-5
cdr3_aa: CASSYSGSGGSGELFF

clone_size: few
j_call: TRBJ1-2
v_call: TRBV5-6
cdr3_aa: CASSLAQAYRHSYGYTF

clone_size: NA
j_call: TRBJ1-2
v_call: TRBV4-3
cdr3_aa: CASSQDAGLYGYTF

clone_size: NA
j_call: TRBJ2-7
v_call: TRBV5-4
cdr3_aa: CASSPTRGTLYEQYF

clone_size: NA
j_call: TRBJ2-1
v_call: TRBV7-2
cdr3_aa: CASSSSLWQFF

clone_size: NA
j_call: TRBJ1-1
v_call: TRBV19
cdr3_aa: CASSGVGGDTEAFF

clone_size: NA
j_call: TRBJ2-5
v_call: TRBV6-1
cdr3_aa: CASSELGNQETQYF

clone_size: NA
j_call: TRBJ2-1
v_call: TRBV9
cdr3_aa: CASSVWLAGEDEQFF

clone_size: NA
j_call: TRBJ1-1
v_call: TRBV6-5
cdr3_aa: CASSPLGTSPEAFF

clone_size: NA
j_call: TRBJ2-7
v_call: TRBV11-1
cdr3_aa: CASSSGTGQSYEQYF

clone_size: NA
j_call: TRBJ1-1
v_call: TRBV6-6
cdr3_aa: CASSYLQGARNTEAFF

clone_size: NA
j_call: TRBJ1-5
v_call: TRBV2
cdr3_aa: CASSGGGANQPQHF

clone_size: NA
j_call: TRBJ1-3
v_call: TRBV27
cdr3_aa: CASRTAQGPGNTIYF

clone_size: NA
j_call: TRBJ2-7
v_call: TRBV6-2/TRBV6-3
cdr3_aa: CASSYRVGSSYEQYF

clone_size: NA
j_call: TRBJ2-5
v_call: TRBV10-3
cdr3_aa: CAISGTVRETQYF

clone_size: NA
j_call: TRBJ1-1
v_call: TRBV5-1
cdr3_aa: CASSLQGMNTEAFF

clone_size: once
j_call: TRBJ2-7
v_call: TRBV3-1/TRBV3-2
cdr3_aa: CASSHGPAADSYEQYF

clone_size: NA
j_call: TRBJ1-1
v_call: TRBV27
cdr3_aa: CASSKELSSNTEAFF

clone_size: NA
j_call: TRBJ1-1
v_call: TRBV19
cdr3_aa: CASSLRQGGWTEAFF

clone_size: NA
j_call: TRBJ1-5
v_call: TRBV5-5
cdr3_aa: CASSLWGSGSNQPQHF

clone_size: NA
j_call: TRBJ1-1
v_call: TRBV10-3
cdr3_aa: CAISDGQLDTEAFF

clone_size: few
j_call: TRBJ1-5
v_call: TRBV18
cdr3_aa: CASSPDQGEVPQHF

clone_size: few
j_call: TRBJ2-3
v_call: TRBV4-3
cdr3_aa: CASSQGLAGGTDTQYF

clone_size: NA
j_call: TRBJ1-5
v_call: TRBV19
cdr3_aa: CASSLDGTGNNQPQHF

clone_size: NA
j_call: TRBJ1-3
v_call: TRBV7-9
cdr3_aa: CASSLVAAFGNTIYF

clone_size: NA
j_call: TRBJ2-5
v_call: TRBV4-3
cdr3_aa: CASSQGLADHQETQYF

clone_size: NA
j_call: TRBJ2-3
v_call: TRBV5-1
cdr3_aa: CASSLRAGARPDTQYF

clone_size: NA
j_call: TRBJ1-6
v_call: TRBV12-3/TRBV12-4
cdr3_aa: CASSLQQNSPLHF

clone_size: NA
j_call: TRBJ2-1
v_call: TRBV18
cdr3_aa: CASSPGLSGNYNEQFF

clone_size: few
j_call: TRBJ2-7
v_call: TRBV2
cdr3_aa: CASSELYEQYF

clone_size: NA
j_call: TRBJ2-4
v_call: TRBV27
cdr3_aa: CASSLGAVSPGAKNIQYF

clone_size: NA
j_call: TRBJ2-2
v_call: TRBV19
cdr3_aa: CASSTTGTGELFF

clone_size: NA
j_call: TRBJ1-1
v_call: TRBV2
cdr3_aa: CASSEGSGTEAFF

clone_size: NA
j_call: TRBJ2-5
v_call: TRBV5-4
cdr3_aa: CASSLQASGVLGGETQYF

clone_size: NA
j_call: TRBJ1-2
v_call: TRBV18
cdr3_aa: CASSPTAGDYGYTF

clone_size: few
j_call: TRBJ2-2
v_call: TRBV15
cdr3_aa: CATSRPTGGDTGELFF

clone_size: NA
j_call: TRBJ1-1
v_call: TRBV7-6
cdr3_aa: CASSLTLDLNTEAFF

clone_size: NA
j_call: TRBJ2-2
v_call: TRBV5-8
cdr3_aa: CASRRTGELFF

clone_size: NA
j_call: TRBJ1-1
v_call: TRBV5-4
cdr3_aa: CASSLGRWQGNTEAFF

clone_size: NA
j_call: TRBJ2-5
v_call: TRBV7-2
cdr3_aa: CASSLFRIGETQYF

clone_size: few
j_call: TRBJ1-5
v_call: TRBV6-5
cdr3_aa: CASSYSQYSNQPQHF

clone_size: NA
j_call: TRBJ2-3
v_call: TRBV29-1
cdr3_aa: CSVGLASGGTQYF

clone_size: NA
j_call: TRBJ2-3
v_call: TRBV18
cdr3_aa: CASSPSSGADTQYF

clone_size: few
j_call: TRBJ2-2
v_call: TRBV7-3
cdr3_aa: CASSSGGTGELFF

clone_size: NA
j_call: TRBJ2-1
v_call: TRBV9
cdr3_aa: CASSGTSVNEQFF

clone_size: NA
j_call: TRBJ2-7
v_call: TRBV2
cdr3_aa: CASSEARTTYEQYF

clone_size: NA
j_call: TRBJ1-2
v_call: TRBV10-3
cdr3_aa: CAISESGGVTSYGYTF

clone_size: NA
j_call: TRBJ2-4
v_call: TRBV7-7
cdr3_aa: CASSLASGDIQYF

clone_size: NA
j_call: TRBJ1-3
v_call: TRBV18
cdr3_aa: CASSPSTPHSGNTIYF

clone_size: NA
j_call: TRBJ2-2
v_call: TRBV4-3
cdr3_aa: CASSQGTITGELFF

clone_size: few
j_call: TRBJ2-1
v_call: TRBV4-1
cdr3_aa: CASNLSPGTGFEQFF